The 9 T cell receptor beta chains below were found in one sample sequenced in a study of cytomegalovirus exposure and HLA in healthy donors (dated by TCRdb to the late 2010s). The method was the immunoSEQ multiplex PCR assay. Not all clones reach the TCRdb copy of this immuneACCESS table, which keeps in-frame sequences only. Checked studies attribute under half of the gap to unresolved V genes and leave the rest unexplained. The sample contains about 160,000 clones, approximately 86% of them found a single time. 2% to 2.5% of the sample comes from the top ten. The specimen was PBMCs. These receptors were taken from a woman younger than 30 in good health and CMV-seronegative.

The chain links TRBV13 to TRBJ2-1; D gene ambiguous. Germline V gene lookup returns CDR1 PRHDT and CDR2 FYEKMQ (reference sequence). This CDR3 spans 12 amino acids. With 6 bases removed from V and 6 bases from J, the gap between germline ends came to 9 bases. CDR3 sequence reads: CASSPLSNEQFF. The CDR3, as DNA: TGTGCCAGCAGTCCCCTCAGCAATGAGCAGTTCTTC.

This chain joins TRBV10-3 and TRBJ2-3; weak D call: TRBD2 (5 bases). The germline V and J ends were trimmed by 6 bases and 3 bases, with 7 bases remaining between them. CDR3 size: 12 residues. Per the germline V gene, CDR1 is ENHRY and CDR2 is SYGVKD. CDR3 sequence (DNA): TGTGCCATCAGCGCGGGTACAGATACGCAGTATTTT. Translation: CAISAGTDTQYF.

Regarding this clone: Different DNA sequences within this sample yield the same CDR3. The gene calls are TRBV25-1 and TRBJ1-2; D is possibly TRBD1 (6 bases). V lost 1 base, J lost 4 bases, and 13 bases lay in between. This CDR3 spans 15 amino acids. Germline V gene data show CDR1 as MGHDK and CDR2 as SYGVNS. The CDR3 here is CASSESGVGGYGYTF. CDR3 DNA: TGTGCCAGCAGTGAATCAGGGGTTGGTGGCTATGGCTACACCTTC.

The rearrangement uses TRBV25-1 and TRBJ2-3, with D maybe TRBD2 (5 bases). The CDR3 totals 15 residues. Germline V gene sequence: CDR1 MGHDK, CDR2 SYGVNS. The V and J ends lost 5 bases and 2 bases respectively, with 14 bases between them. The CDR3 reads CASSPKERLTDTQYF. The DNA of the CDR3 is TGTGCCAGCAGTCCTAAGGAGCGGCTCACAGATACGCAGTATTTT. Combining the CDR3 with reference TRBV25-1 and TRBJ2-3 gives the whole variable domain EADIYQTPRYLVIGTGKKITLECSQTMGHDKMYWYQQDPGMELHLIHYSYGVNSTEKGDLSSESTVSRIRTEHFPLTLESARPSHTSQYLCASSPKERLTDTQYFGPGTRLTVL.

The chain is built from TRBV10-3 and TRBJ1-2; 7 bases are a match to TRBD1. The ends lost 3 bases at V and 2 bases at J; junction bases unmatched: 15. This CDR3 has 18 amino acids. CDR1 is ENHRY, CDR2 SYGVKD, per germline. As DNA, the CDR3 is TGTGCCATCAGTGATCGGGTCCGTACAGGGGAAGTGAACTATGGCTACACCTTC. This gives the protein CAISDRVRTGEVNYGYTF.

The genes are TRBV5-8 and TRBJ1-1; 7 bases match TRBD1. The ends lost 4 bases at V and 2 bases at J; junction bases unmatched: 8. The CDR3 length is 15 residues. Looked up from germline, CDR1 is SGHTS and CDR2 is YDEGEE. CDR3 in amino acids: CASSDRGTANTEAFF. The DNA of the CDR3 is TGTGCCAGCAGCGATCGCGGGACAGCCAACACTGAAGCTTTCTTT.

This sequence joins TRBV15 and TRBJ2-1; TRBD1 aligns across 9 bases. The CDR3 consists of 15 residues. The V gene end was trimmed by 2 bases and the J gene end by 7 bases; junction bases not matched to a gene: 6. Germline V CDR1 and CDR2: LNHNV, YYDKDF (reference sequence). CDR3 in amino acids: CATSRFRDRVNEQFF. The CDR3 DNA reads as TGTGCCACCAGCAGATTCCGGGACAGGGTGAATGAGCAGTTCTTC.

The rearrangement joins TRBV28 to TRBJ2-7, with D maybe TRBD1 (5 bases). The CDR3 is 14 amino acids. In germline, CDR1 is MDHEN, CDR2 SYDVKM. Trimming removed 3 bases from V and 5 bases from J, with 14 bases in between. The CDR3 here is CASSLGPRPHEQYF. The CDR3 coding sequence is TGTGCCAGCAGTTTGGGGCCGCGGCCCCACGAGCAGTACTTC.

A few counts support this clone. The chain links TRBV19 to TRBJ2-6; 7 nucleotides line up with TRBD1. Germline CDR1 reads LNHDA; CDR2 reads SQIVND (reference sequence). The V and J ends lost 7 bases and 0 bases, in that order; junction bases with no gene match: 3. The CDR3 consists of 15 residues. CDR3 in DNA: TGTGCCAGTACTTGGGACAGCTCTGGGGCCAACGTCCTGACTTTC. Translated, it gives CASTWDSSGANVLTF.